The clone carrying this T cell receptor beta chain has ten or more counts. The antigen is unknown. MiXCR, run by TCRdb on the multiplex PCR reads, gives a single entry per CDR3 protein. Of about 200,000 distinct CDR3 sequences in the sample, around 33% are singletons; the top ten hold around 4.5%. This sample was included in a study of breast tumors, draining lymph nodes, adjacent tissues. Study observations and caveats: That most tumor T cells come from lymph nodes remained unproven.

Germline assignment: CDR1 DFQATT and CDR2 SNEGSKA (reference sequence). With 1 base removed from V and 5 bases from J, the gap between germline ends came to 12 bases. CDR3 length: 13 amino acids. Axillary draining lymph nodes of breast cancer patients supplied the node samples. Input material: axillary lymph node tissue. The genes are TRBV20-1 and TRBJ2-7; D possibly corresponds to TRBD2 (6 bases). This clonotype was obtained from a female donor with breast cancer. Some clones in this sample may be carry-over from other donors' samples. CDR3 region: CSARVGGVHEQYF. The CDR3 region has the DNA TGCAGTGCTAGAGTCGGGGGAGTCCACGAGCAGTACTTC.